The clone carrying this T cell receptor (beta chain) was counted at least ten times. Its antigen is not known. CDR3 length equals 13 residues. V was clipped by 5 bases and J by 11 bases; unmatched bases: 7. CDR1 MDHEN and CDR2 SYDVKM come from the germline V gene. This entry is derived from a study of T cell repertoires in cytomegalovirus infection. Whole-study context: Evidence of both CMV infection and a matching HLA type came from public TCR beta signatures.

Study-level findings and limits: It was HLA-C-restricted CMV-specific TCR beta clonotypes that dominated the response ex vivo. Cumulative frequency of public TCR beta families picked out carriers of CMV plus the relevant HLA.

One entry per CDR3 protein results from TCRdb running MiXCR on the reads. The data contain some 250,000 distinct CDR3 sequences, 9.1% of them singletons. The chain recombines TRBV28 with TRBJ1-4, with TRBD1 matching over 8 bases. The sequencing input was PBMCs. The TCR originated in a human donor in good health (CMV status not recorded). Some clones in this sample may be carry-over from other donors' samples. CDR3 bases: TGTGCCAGCAGTCAAGACAGGGGCTTGAAACTGTTTTTT. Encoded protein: CASSQDRGLKLFF.